Shown below are 27 T cell receptor beta chains from a single sample sequenced in a study of cytomegalovirus exposure and HLA in healthy donors. 13 Jbeta primers and 60 Vbeta primers were used for the PCR. Generated by immunoSEQ multiplex PCR, the TCRdb table keeps only in-frame clones and is missing some. In the table there are more than 110,000 clones, 60% to 85% of which are singletons. Specimen: PBMCs. The receptors stem from a man between 18 and 35 years old in good health and CMV-seronegative.

This chain joins TRBV23-1 and TRBJ1-4, with 7 positions matching TRBD1. TRBV23-1 is an ORF, with its function uncertain. J lost 4 bases, V lost 0 bases, and 14 bases had no gene match. The CDR3 has 19 residues. CDR3 nucleotides: TGCGCCAGCAGTCAATCGGTCCCGACAGGGCCCATGGGTAATGAAAAACTGTTTTTT. It codes for CASSQSVPTGPMGNEKLFF.

This clone was counted only a few times. V and J are TRBV7-3 and TRBJ2-6; unclear D gene. V dropped 1 base and J dropped 1 base, with 5 bases sitting between them. CDR3 length: 15 residues. Germline-derived CDR1 and CDR2 are SGHTA and FQGTGA. The CDR3 nucleotides read TGTGCCAGCAGCTTAAGCGGATCTGGGGCCAACGTCCTGACTTTC. It yields the protein CASSLSGSGANVLTF.

The chain links TRBV2 to TRBJ2-7, with 11 bases lining up with TRBD2. The germline V gene encodes CDR1 SNHLY and CDR2 FYNNEI. After removal of 6 bases from V and 0 bases from J, the junction contained 4 bases not matched to a gene. This CDR3 is 15 amino acids long. CDR3 nucleotides: TGTGCCAGCAGCGCAACTAGCGGGAGCTCCTACGAGCAGTACTTC. Protein sequence: CASSATSGSSYEQYF.

This sequence joins TRBV2 and TRBJ2-1; a possible D gene is TRBD2 (6 bases). The CDR3 is 15 amino acids. The germline V gene has CDR1 SNHLY and CDR2 FYNNEI. V lost 3 bases and J 4 bases, leaving 13 bases between the germline ends. CDR3 in amino acids: CASSDERRDYNEQFF. CDR3 sequence (DNA): TGTGCCAGCAGTGATGAGAGGCGGGATTACAATGAGCAGTTCTTC.

The chain couples TRBV12-5 to TRBJ2-3, with 8 bases identical to TRBD2. This CDR3 is 12 amino acids long. In germline, CDR1 is LGHNT, CDR2 FRNRAP. After removal of 6 bases from V and 10 bases from J, the junction contained 6 bases not matched to a gene. The CDR3 region is CASGVIAGSQYF. The DNA of the CDR3 is TGTGCTAGTGGCGTCATAGCGGGGTCGCAGTATTTT.

The gene calls are TRBV19 and TRBJ2-7; 8 nucleotides agree with TRBD2. Trimming at V came to 5 bases and at J to 7 bases, leaving 7 bases not matched to a gene. Germline-derived CDR1 and CDR2 are LNHDA and SQIVND (reference sequence). This CDR3 is 13 amino acids long. This chain's CDR3 is CASSYGGAFEQYF. CDR3 DNA sequence: TGTGCCAGTAGTTACGGGGGGGCTTTTGAGCAGTACTTC.

This chain joins TRBV7-9 and TRBJ2-1, with a tentative D call TRBD1 (5 bases). This CDR3 has 14 amino acids. V lost 3 bases, J lost 5 bases, and 11 bases lay in between. Per the germline V gene, CDR1 is SEHNR and CDR2 is FQNEAQ (reference sequence). The CDR3 sequence is CASSFRQTNNEQFF. In DNA, the CDR3 is TGTGCCAGCAGCTTTAGACAGACCAACAATGAGCAGTTCTTC.

This clone was observed a few times. The chain joins TRBV7-3 to TRBJ2-3; 9 positions match TRBD1. This CDR3 contains 15 residues. Trimming removed 4 bases from V and 4 bases from J; junction bases left unmatched: 6. CDR1 is SGHTA, CDR2 FQGTGA, per germline. As DNA, the CDR3 is TGTGCCAGCAGCTCCGGACAGGGGCGGCCAGATACGCAGTATTTT. This translates into CASSSGQGRPDTQYF.

V usage is TRBV28 and J usage is TRBJ1-4, with no clear D. This CDR3 has 15 residues. The V and J ends lost 5 bases and 8 bases respectively, with 18 bases between them. Germline CDR1 reads MDHEN; CDR2 reads SYDVKM. CDR3 DNA sequence: TGTGCCAGCAGTGTATCCACCTCGAGGGCCGAAAAACTGTTTTTT. Translation: CASSVSTSRAEKLFF.

This clone has just a few counts. The genes are TRBV6-5 and TRBJ2-2; the D gene is possibly TRBD2 (6 bases). Deletions cut 4 bases from V and 2 bases from J, with 11 bases between. CDR1 and CDR2 from the germline V gene are MNHEY and SVGAGI. The CDR3 is 15 residues long. The chain's CDR3 is CASSSGTYNTGELFF. The CDR3 DNA reads TGTGCCAGCAGTTCCGGGACTTACAACACCGGGGAGCTGTTTTTT.

This clone was detected only once. The chain employs TRBV5-1 and TRBJ2-7; 7 positions agree with TRBD1. Trimming cost V 4 bases and J 2 bases; bases outside gene matches: 6. Germline V lookup: CDR1 SGHRS, CDR2 YFSETQ. The CDR3 has 14 amino acids. CDR3 in amino acids: CASSQGTATYEQYF. CDR3 bases: TGCGCCAGCAGCCAGGGGACAGCGACCTACGAGCAGTACTTC.

The J gene is TRBJ2-7, the V gene TRBV9; 7 positions agree with TRBD2. Losses at the gene ends were 6 bases for V and 5 bases for J; bases not matched to a gene: 11. This CDR3 has 14 residues. Looked up from germline, CDR1 is SGDLS and CDR2 is YYNGEE. The CDR3 reads CASNGGSLSDEQYF. DNA of the CDR3: TGTGCCAGCAACGGCGGGAGCCTCTCGGACGAGCAGTACTTC.

The rearrangement uses TRBV6-4 and TRBJ2-2; 11 nucleotides line up with TRBD2. The germline V gene encodes CDR1 MRHNA and CDR2 SNTAGT. This CDR3 contains 14 residues. The trim removed 7 bases at V and 7 bases at J, leaving 5 bases unmatched. The CDR3 coding sequence is TGTGCCAGCACTGAGACTAGCGGGATCGGGGAGCTGTTTTTT. Translating it yields CASTETSGIGELFF.

The chain has TRBV5-6 and TRBJ2-3; no definite D call. V shed 3 bases and J shed 0 bases, with 5 bases lying between them. Germline-derived CDR1 and CDR2 are SGHDT and YYEEEE. This CDR3 has 13 residues. CDR3 sequence reads: CASSYQSTDTQYF. The CDR3 coding sequence is TGTGCCAGCAGCTATCAGAGCACAGATACGCAGTATTTT.

The rearrangement links TRBV27 to TRBJ1-1, with 7 bases identical to TRBD1. The CDR3 covers 14 residues. Germline V gives CDR1 MNHEY, CDR2 SMNVEV (reference sequence). After removal of 4 bases from V and 1 base from J, the junction contained 3 bases not matched to a gene. CDR3 in amino acids: CASSYGTANTEAFF. The CDR3 nucleotides are TGTGCCAGCAGTTACGGGACAGCGAACACTGAAGCTTTCTTT.

This clone was seen a handful of times. Other DNA sequences within the sample encode an identical CDR3. This chain uses TRBV6-5 with TRBJ2-1; 8 positions agree with TRBD2. Trimming at V came to 0 bases and at J to 9 bases, leaving 10 bases not matched to a gene. Germline CDR1 MNHEY, CDR2 SVGAGI. CDR3 length: 16 amino acids. This CDR3 is CASSYSIPAGAFEQFF. CDR3 nucleotide sequence: TGTGCCAGCAGTTACTCGATCCCAGCGGGAGCATTTGAGCAGTTCTTC.

V gene TRBV4-1 combines with J gene TRBJ2-7; a weak D match, TRBD1 (6 bases). This CDR3 comprises 14 residues. V was clipped by 3 bases and J by 0 bases, with 9 bases between them. The germline CDR1 and CDR2 sequences are MGHRA and YSYEKL. The CDR3 DNA sequence: TGCGCCAGCAGCCAGAGACAGGTCTCCTACGAGCAGTACTTC. Its translation is CASSQRQVSYEQYF.

The V gene is TRBV11-2, the J gene TRBJ2-5, with 14 bases identical to TRBD2. Germline CDR1 is SGHAT and CDR2 is FQNNGV. The CDR3 sequence is 17 residues long. Trimming cost V 5 bases and J 5 bases; bases outside gene matches: 10. The CDR3 region is CASSHGLAGGTVETQYF. In DNA form, the CDR3 reads TGTGCCAGCAGCCATGGACTAGCGGGGGGCACGGTGGAGACCCAGTACTTC. The full variable domain, completed using reference TRBV11-2 and TRBJ2-5, is EAGVAQSPRYKIIEKRQSVAFWCNPISGHATLYWYQQILGQGPKLLIQFQNNGVVDDSQLPKDRFSAERLKGVDSTLKIQPAKLEDSAVYLCASSHGLAGGTVETQYFGPGTRLLVL.

The gene calls are TRBV19 and TRBJ1-1; 11 positions agree with TRBD1. Germline V lookup: CDR1 LNHDA, CDR2 SQIVND (reference sequence). The trim removed 6 bases at V and 3 bases at J, leaving 9 bases unmatched. This CDR3 contains 16 residues. Here the CDR3 DNA reads TGTGCCAGTAGGCCCGGGACAGGGGGATTGGACACTGAAGCTTTCTTT. It codes for CASRPGTGGLDTEAFF.

CDR3 amino acids: CASSMSLVGEQYF. The CDR3 DNA sequence: TGTGCCAGTAGTATGTCACTAGTGGGCGAGCAGTACTTC. The chain carries TRBV19 and TRBJ2-7; TRBD2 is a possible D gene (5 bases). This CDR3 contains 13 residues. The V end was cut by 3 bases, the J end by 6 bases, with 12 bases between. Per the germline V gene, CDR1 is LNHDA and CDR2 is SQIVND (reference sequence).

The chain recombines TRBV28 with TRBJ1-2; a possible D gene is TRBD1 (5 bases). CDR1 and CDR2 (germline): MDHEN, SYDVKM. This CDR3 spans 14 amino acids. The V gene lost 8 bases and the J gene lost 0 bases, with 13 bases spanning the gap. In DNA, the CDR3 is TGTGCCAGCTGGACGGGGGGAACTAACTATGGCTACACCTTC. Translated, it gives CASWTGGTNYGYTF.

The chain employs TRBV2 and TRBJ2-7; 11 positions match TRBD1. Germline CDR1 is SNHLY and CDR2 is FYNNEI. V dropped 7 bases and J dropped 2; count of bases not matched to a gene: 4. CDR3 size: 14 residues. CDR3 sequence reads: CASIRTGGAYEQYF. In DNA, the CDR3 is TGTGCCAGCATTCGGACAGGGGGCGCCTACGAGCAGTACTTC.

The chain combines TRBV7-8 with TRBJ2-7; the match to TRBD1 covers 8 bases. Germline V gene data show CDR1 as SGHVS and CDR2 as FQNEAQ. The CDR3 covers 14 residues. V was clipped by 3 bases and J by 0 bases; unmatched bases: 1. The CDR3 DNA reads TGTGCCAGCAGCTTCCAGGGGGCCTCCTACGAGCAGTACTTC. Protein: CASSFQGASYEQYF.

V and J are TRBV7-2 and TRBJ2-7; 9 positions match TRBD2. After removal of 3 bases from V and 7 bases from J, the junction contained 10 bases not matched to a gene. CDR3 size: 15 residues. Germline assignment: CDR1 SGHTA and CDR2 FQGNSA. The DNA of the CDR3 is TGTGCCAGCAGCTTGCCTTCCCTAGCGGGATCTGAGCAGTACTTC. As protein: CASSLPSLAGSEQYF.

The chain employs TRBV14 and TRBJ1-2; D ambiguous. This CDR3 region has 15 residues. Germline V CDR1 and CDR2: SGHDN, FVKESK. V dropped 1 base and J dropped 2 bases, with 11 bases sitting between them. In nucleotides, the CDR3 is TGTGCCAGCAGCCAAGCTATAACAGTAAACTATGGCTACACCTTC. Protein sequence: CASSQAITVNYGYTF.

This sequence joins TRBV2 and TRBJ1-2, with TRBD1 as a possible D gene (5 bases). Between the trimmed V and J ends, which lost 4 bases and 10 bases, there was a span of 25 bases. CDR1 is SNHLY, CDR2 FYNNEI, per germline. The CDR3 loop spans 16 amino acids. For the CDR3, the DNA is TGTGCCAGCAGTGTGTCTGTATATTCTACAGCGGGGGACTACACCTTC. Its protein is CASSVSVYSTAGDYTF.

The V call is TRBV20-1, the J call TRBJ2-5; no clear D. The V gene lost 7 bases and the J gene lost 7 bases, with 4 bases spanning the gap. There are 8 residues in the CDR3. CDR1 and CDR2 from the germline V gene are DFQATT and SNEGSKA (reference sequence). The CDR3: CSGGTQYF. The CDR3 DNA reads as TGCAGTGGCGGGACCCAGTACTTC.